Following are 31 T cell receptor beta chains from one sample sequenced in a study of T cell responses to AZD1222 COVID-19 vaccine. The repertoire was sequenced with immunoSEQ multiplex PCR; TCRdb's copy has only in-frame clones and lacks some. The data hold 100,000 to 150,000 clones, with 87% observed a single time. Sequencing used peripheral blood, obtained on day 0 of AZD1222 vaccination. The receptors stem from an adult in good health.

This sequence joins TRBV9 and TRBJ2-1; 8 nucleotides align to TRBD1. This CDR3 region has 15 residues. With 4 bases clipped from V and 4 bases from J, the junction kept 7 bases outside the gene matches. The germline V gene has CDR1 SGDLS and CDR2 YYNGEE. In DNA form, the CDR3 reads TGTGCCAGCAGCAGAGGCAGGGGGCAATACAATGAGCAGTTCTTC. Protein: CASSRGRGQYNEQFF.

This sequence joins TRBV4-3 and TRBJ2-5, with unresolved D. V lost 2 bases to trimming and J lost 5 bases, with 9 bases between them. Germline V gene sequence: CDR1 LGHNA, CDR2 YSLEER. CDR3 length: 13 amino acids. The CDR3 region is CASSQNRGETQYF. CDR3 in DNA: TGCGCCAGCAGCCAAAACCGTGGGGAGACCCAGTACTTC.

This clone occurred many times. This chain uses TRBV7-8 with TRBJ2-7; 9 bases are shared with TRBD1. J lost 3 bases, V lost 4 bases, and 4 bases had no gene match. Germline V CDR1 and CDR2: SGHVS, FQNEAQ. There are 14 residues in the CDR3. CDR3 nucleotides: TGTGCCAGCAGCTCCGGGACAGGGCTCTACGAGCAGTACTTC. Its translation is CASSSGTGLYEQYF.

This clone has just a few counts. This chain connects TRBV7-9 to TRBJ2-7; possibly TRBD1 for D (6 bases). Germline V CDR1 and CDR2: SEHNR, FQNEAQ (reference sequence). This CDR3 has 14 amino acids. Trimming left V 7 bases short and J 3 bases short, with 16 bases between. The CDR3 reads CASTPLDSLYEQYF. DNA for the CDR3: TGTGCCAGCACCCCCCTGGACAGCCTCTACGAGCAGTACTTC. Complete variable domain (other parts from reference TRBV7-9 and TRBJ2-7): DTGVSQNPRHKITKRGQNVTFRCDPISEHNRLYWYRQTLGQGPEFLTYFQNEAQLEKSRLLSDRFSAERPKGSFSTLEIQRTEQGDSAMYLCASTPLDSLYEQYFGPGTRLTVT.

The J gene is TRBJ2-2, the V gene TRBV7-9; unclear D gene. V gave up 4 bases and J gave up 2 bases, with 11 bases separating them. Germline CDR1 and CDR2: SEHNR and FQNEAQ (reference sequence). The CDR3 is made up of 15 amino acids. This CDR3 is CASSSKYTNTGELFF. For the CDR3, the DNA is TGTGCCAGCAGCTCGAAGTACACAAACACCGGGGAGCTGTTTTTT.

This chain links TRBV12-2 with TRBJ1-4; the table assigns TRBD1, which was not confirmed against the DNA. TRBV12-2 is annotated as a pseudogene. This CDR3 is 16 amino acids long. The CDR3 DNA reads TGTGCAAGTCGCACCCCCAGACAGGGTTCTAATGAAAAACTGTTTTTT. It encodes CASRTPRQGSNEKLFF.

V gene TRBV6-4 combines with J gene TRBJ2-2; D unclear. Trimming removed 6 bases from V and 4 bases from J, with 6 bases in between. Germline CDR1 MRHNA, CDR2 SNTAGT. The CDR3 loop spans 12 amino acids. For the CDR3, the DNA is TGTGCCAGCAGGGCGTTCACCGGGGAGCTGTTTTTT. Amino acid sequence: CASRAFTGELFF.

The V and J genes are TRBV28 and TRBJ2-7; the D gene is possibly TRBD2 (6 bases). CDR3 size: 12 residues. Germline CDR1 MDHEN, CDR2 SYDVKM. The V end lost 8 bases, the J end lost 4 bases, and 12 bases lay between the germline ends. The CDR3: CASAVGGYEQYF. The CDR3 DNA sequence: TGTGCCAGCGCTGTTGGGGGGTACGAGCAGTACTTC.

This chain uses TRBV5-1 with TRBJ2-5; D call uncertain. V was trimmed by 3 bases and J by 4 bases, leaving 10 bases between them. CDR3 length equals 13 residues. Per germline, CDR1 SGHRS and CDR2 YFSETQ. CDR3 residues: CASSSQVGETQYF. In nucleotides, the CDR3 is TGCGCCAGCAGCTCGCAGGTGGGAGAGACCCAGTACTTC.

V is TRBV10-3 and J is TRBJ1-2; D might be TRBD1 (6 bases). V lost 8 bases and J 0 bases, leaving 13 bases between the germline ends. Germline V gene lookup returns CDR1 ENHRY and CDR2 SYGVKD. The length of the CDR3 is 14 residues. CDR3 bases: TGTGCCATCCAAGGGGAGGGGGCTAACTATGGCTACACCTTC. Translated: CAIQGEGANYGYTF.

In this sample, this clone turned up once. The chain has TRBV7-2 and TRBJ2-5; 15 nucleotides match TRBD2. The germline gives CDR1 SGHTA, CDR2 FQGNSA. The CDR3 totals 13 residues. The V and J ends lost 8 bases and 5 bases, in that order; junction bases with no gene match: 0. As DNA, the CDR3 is TGTGCCAGCGGACTAGCGGGGGGGGAGACCCAGTACTTC. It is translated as CASGLAGGETQYF.

CDR3 coding DNA: TGTGCCTGGAGTCCCTGGATGATTGGATCTGGAAACACCATATATTTT. As protein: CAWSPWMIGSGNTIYF. The chain employs TRBV30 and TRBJ1-3; no reliable D call. The CDR3 is 16 residues long. V lost 2 bases to trimming and J lost 1 base, with 15 bases between them. Germline V gene lookup returns CDR1 GTSNPN and CDR2 SVGIG (reference sequence).

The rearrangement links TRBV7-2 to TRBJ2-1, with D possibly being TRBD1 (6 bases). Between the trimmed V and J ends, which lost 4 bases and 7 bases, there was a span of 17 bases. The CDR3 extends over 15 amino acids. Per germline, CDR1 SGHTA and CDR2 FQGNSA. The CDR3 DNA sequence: TGTGCCAGCAGCTACGCTTTAACAGGGTCGAATGAGCAGTTCTTC. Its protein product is CASSYALTGSNEQFF. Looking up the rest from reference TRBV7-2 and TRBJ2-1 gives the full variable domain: GAGVSQSPSNKVTEKGKDVELRCDPISGHTALYWYRQSLGQGLEFLIYFQGNSAPDKSGLPSDRFSAERTGGSVSTLTIQRTQQEDSAVYLCASSYALTGSNEQFFGPGTRLTVL.

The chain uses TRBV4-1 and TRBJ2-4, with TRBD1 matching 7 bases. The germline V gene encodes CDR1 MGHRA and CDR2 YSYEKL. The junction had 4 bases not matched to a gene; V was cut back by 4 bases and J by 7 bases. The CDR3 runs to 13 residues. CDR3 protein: CASSPPGQNIQYF. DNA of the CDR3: TGCGCCAGCAGCCCGCCGGGACAGAACATTCAGTACTTC.

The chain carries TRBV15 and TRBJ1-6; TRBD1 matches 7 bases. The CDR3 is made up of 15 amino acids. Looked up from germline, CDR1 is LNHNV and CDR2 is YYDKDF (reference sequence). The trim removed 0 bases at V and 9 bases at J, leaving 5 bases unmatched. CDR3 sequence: CATSREGGYGSPLHF. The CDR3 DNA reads TGTGCCACCAGCAGAGAAGGGGGCTATGGTTCACCCCTCCACTTT.

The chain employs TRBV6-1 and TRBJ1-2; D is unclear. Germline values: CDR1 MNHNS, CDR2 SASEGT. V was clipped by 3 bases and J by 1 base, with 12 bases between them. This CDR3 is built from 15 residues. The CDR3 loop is CASSEVGFVNYGYTF. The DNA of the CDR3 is TGTGCCAGCAGTGAGGTGGGATTCGTTAACTATGGCTACACCTTC.

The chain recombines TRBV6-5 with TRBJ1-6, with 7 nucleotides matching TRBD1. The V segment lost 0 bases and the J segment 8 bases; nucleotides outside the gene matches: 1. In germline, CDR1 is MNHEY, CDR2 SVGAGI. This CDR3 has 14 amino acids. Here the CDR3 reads CASSYSGGYSPLHF. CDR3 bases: TGTGCCAGCAGTTACTCAGGGGGCTATTCACCCCTCCACTTT.

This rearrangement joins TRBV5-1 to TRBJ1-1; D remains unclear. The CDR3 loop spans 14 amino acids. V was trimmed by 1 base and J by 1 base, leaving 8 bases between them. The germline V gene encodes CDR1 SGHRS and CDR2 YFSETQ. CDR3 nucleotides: TGCGCCAGCAGCTTGCCCACAGCGAACACTGAAGCTTTCTTT. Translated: CASSLPTANTEAFF.

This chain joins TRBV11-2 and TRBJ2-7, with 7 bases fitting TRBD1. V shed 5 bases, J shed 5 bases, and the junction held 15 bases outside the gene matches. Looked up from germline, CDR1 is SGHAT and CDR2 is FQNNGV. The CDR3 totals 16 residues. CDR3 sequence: CASSNPSTGVAHEQYF. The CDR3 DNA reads TGTGCCAGCAGCAACCCCTCAACAGGGGTAGCCCACGAGCAGTACTTC.

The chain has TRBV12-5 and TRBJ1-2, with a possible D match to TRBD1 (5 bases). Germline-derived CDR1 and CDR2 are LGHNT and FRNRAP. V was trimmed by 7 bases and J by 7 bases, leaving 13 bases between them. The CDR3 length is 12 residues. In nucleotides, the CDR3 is TGTGCTAGTGCCGGGGGAATGGGTGGCTACACCTTC. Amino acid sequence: CASAGGMGGYTF. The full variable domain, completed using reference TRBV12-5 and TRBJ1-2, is DARVTQTPRHKVTEMGQEVTMRCQPILGHNTVFWYRQTMMQGLELLAYFRNRAPLDDSGMPKDRFSAEMPDATLATLKIQPSEPRDSAVYFCASAGGMGGYTFGSGTRLTVV.

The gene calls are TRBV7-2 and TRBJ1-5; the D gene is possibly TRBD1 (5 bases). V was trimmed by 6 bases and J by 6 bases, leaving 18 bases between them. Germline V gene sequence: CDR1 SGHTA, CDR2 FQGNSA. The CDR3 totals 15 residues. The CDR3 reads CASSYRGQGGQPQHF. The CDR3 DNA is TGTGCCAGCAGTTATAGAGGGCAGGGAGGTCAGCCCCAGCATTTT.

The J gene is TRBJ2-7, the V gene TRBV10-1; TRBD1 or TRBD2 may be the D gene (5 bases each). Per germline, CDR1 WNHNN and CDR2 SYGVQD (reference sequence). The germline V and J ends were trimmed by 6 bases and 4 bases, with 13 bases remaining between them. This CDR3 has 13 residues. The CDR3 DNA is TGCGCCAGCAGCCGGGACGCGGCTTACGAGCAGTACTTC. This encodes CASSRDAAYEQYF.

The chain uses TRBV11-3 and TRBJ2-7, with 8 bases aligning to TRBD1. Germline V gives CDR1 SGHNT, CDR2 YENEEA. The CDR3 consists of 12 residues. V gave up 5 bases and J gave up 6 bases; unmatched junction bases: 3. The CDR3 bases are TGTGCCAGCAGCCGAACAGGGGGCGAGCAGTACTTC. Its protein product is CASSRTGGEQYF.

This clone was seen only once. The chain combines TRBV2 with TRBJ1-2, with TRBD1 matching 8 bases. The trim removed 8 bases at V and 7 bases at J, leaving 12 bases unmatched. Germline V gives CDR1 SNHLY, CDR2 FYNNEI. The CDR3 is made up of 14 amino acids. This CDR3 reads CASFGSDREGGYTF. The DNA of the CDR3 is TGTGCCAGCTTTGGGTCGGACAGGGAGGGTGGCTACACCTTC.

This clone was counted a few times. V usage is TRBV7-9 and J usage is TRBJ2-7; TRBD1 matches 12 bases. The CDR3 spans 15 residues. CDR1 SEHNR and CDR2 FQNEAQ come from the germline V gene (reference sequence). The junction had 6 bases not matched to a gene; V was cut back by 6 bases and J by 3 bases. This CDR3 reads CASRPGTGGIYEQYF. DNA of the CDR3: TGTGCCAGCAGGCCCGGGACAGGGGGCATCTACGAGCAGTACTTC.

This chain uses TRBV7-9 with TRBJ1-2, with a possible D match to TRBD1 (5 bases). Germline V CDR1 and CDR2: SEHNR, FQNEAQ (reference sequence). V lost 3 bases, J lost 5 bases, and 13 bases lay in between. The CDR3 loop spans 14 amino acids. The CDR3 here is CASSFGGFLYGYTF. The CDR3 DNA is TGTGCCAGCAGCTTCGGGGGGTTTCTTTATGGCTACACCTTC.

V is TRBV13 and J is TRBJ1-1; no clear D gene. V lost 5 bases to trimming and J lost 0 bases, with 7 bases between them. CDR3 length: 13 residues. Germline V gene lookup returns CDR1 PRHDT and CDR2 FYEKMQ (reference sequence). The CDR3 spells CASSEGLNTEAFF. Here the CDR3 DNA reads TGTGCCAGCAGCGAAGGGTTGAACACTGAAGCTTTCTTT.

The CDR3 DNA follows: TGTGCCAGCAGCTTAGGTCTGGGGGGTGAAGCTTTCTTT. Its protein product is CASSLGLGGEAFF. The rearrangement links TRBV7-8 to TRBJ1-1; tentatively, D is TRBD1 (5 bases). The CDR3 length is 13 residues. Trimming removed 1 base from V and 7 bases from J, with 10 bases in between. Germline lookup yields CDR1 SGHVS and CDR2 FQNEAQ.

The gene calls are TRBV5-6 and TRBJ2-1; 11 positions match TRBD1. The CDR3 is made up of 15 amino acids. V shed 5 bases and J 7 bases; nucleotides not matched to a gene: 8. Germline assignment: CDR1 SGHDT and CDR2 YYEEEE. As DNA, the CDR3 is TGTGCCAGCAGTTACACCGGGACAGGGGGAAATGAGCAGTTCTTC. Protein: CASSYTGTGGNEQFF.

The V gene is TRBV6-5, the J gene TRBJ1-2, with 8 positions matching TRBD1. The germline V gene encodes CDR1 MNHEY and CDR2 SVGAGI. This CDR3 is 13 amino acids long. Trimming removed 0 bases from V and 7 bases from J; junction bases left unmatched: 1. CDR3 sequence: CASSYSGQAGYTF. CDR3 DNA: TGTGCCAGCAGTTACTCGGGACAGGCTGGCTACACCTTC.

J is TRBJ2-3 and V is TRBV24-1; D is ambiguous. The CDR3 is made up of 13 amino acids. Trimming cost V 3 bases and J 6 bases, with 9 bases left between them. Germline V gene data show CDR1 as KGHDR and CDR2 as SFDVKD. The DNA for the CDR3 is TGTGCCACCAGTGATCCGCCCGGGGATACGCAGTATTTT. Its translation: CATSDPPGDTQYF.